This T cell receptor (beta chain) comes out of a study of Graves' ophthalmopathy and Graves' hyperthyroidism. Background on the study: Peripheral blood was gathered at the point of initial diagnosis, before any treatment started.

Amplification from RNA transcripts yielded the TCR beta CDR3 regions. First-round RT-PCR with HTBI primers preceded a second-round multiplex PCR. TCRdb reprocessed the multiplex PCR reads via MiXCR and lists one record per CDR3 protein. The profile shows roughly 700,000 distinct CDR3 sequences, 35% to 50% of them singletons. Note on this clonotype: Its specificity is unknown. A single base separates this from a much larger clone, so it may be a read error.

Study findings and constraints: Using a 13-signature model, the authors split ophthalmopathy from stable hyperthyroidism, with roughly 90% sensitivity and 81.08% specificity.

As diagnostic evidence, clinical symptoms, serum thyroxine, TRAb, thyroid ultrasound and orbital computed tomography were relied upon. The clonotype comes from an adult man with Graves' ophthalmopathy. Material for sequencing was peripheral blood.

Written as DNA, the CDR3 is TGTGCCATCAGTGAGTCGACAGGGGGCGGCGAGCAGTACTTC. Its translation: CAISESTGGGEQYF. V gene TRBV10-3 combines with J gene TRBJ2-7; 10 bases align to TRBD1. Germline V CDR1 and CDR2: ENHRY, SYGVKD. Trimming at V came to 0 bases and at J to 6 bases, leaving 2 bases not matched to a gene. The CDR3 contains 14 residues.